The 25 T cell receptor beta chains listed next were all sequenced from one sample in a study of blood T cell repertoires in COVID-19. Produced via immunoSEQ multiplex PCR; TCRdb's table is partial and in-frame only. The table includes some 270,000 clones, 86% detected once. The specimen was peripheral blood. The source is a woman aged 80 or over with COVID-19, enrolled during active disease.

The rearrangement joins TRBV19 to TRBJ1-2; 11 nucleotides agree with TRBD1. V dropped 4 bases and J dropped 7; count of bases not matched to a gene: 11. The germline V gene encodes CDR1 LNHDA and CDR2 SQIVND (reference sequence). This CDR3 spans 16 amino acids. CDR3 region: CASSKVGTGGMGGYTF. DNA for the CDR3: TGTGCCAGTAGTAAGGTCGGGACAGGGGGAATGGGTGGCTACACCTTC.

This rearrangement joins TRBV6-5 to TRBJ2-3, with D possibly matching TRBD1 (6 bases). Germline-derived CDR1 and CDR2 are MNHEY and SVGAGI. CDR3 length: 12 residues. The V gene lost 6 bases and the J gene lost 14 bases, with 18 bases spanning the gap. The DNA for the CDR3 is TGTGCCAGCAGCCAGGGGAAAGGGCCCCTGTATTTT. Protein: CASSQGKGPLYF.

This clone showed up just a few times. The rearrangement joins TRBV13 to TRBJ2-7; the match to TRBD1 covers 7 bases. The germline CDR1 and CDR2 sequences are PRHDT and FYEKMQ (reference sequence). The junction had 10 bases not matched to a gene; V was cut back by 5 bases and J by 0 bases. CDR3 size: 16 residues. The CDR3 region is CASSPQGVFSSYEQYF. The CDR3 coding sequence is TGTGCCAGCAGCCCTCAGGGGGTGTTTAGCTCCTACGAGCAGTACTTC.

For this clone: Other DNA sequences in the same sample also yield this CDR3. The V gene is TRBV5-4, the J gene TRBJ2-1, with 13 bases fitting TRBD2. The V and J ends lost 0 bases and 8 bases, in that order; junction bases with no gene match: 5. The CDR3 covers 16 residues. Germline CDR1 is SGHNT and CDR2 is YYREEE (reference sequence). The CDR3 here is CASSLGTSGGVYEQFF. In DNA, the CDR3 is TGTGCCAGCAGCTTGGGGACTAGCGGGGGAGTTTATGAGCAGTTCTTC.

This rearrangement joins TRBV5-1 to TRBJ2-3; 9 bases map to TRBD2. Trimming removed 2 bases from V and 2 bases from J; junction bases left unmatched: 6. The CDR3 has 16 amino acids. CDR1 and CDR2 (germline): SGHRS, YFSETQ. The DNA for the CDR3 is TGCGCCAGCAGCTTCCTAGCGGGACAAATCACAGATACGCAGTATTTT. This translates into CASSFLAGQITDTQYF.

The chain's CDR3 is CASSYRGRTGNTIYF. CDR3 sequence (DNA): TGTGCCAGTAGCTACAGGGGGCGGACTGGAAACACCATATATTTT. This chain uses TRBV6-5 with TRBJ1-3; 9 bases line up with TRBD1. Germline CDR1 is MNHEY and CDR2 is SVGAGI. The length of the CDR3 is 15 residues. The J segment lost 2 bases and the V segment lost 9 bases, leaving 8 bases of the junction unmatched.

The V call is TRBV28, the J call TRBJ1-5; a possible D gene is TRBD1 (5 bases). CDR1 is MDHEN, CDR2 SYDVKM, per germline. The CDR3 length is 15 residues. The germline V and J ends were trimmed by 6 bases and 2 bases, with 14 bases remaining between them. CDR3 in DNA: TGTGCCAGCAGCTCAAACGGGGGTGGCAATCAGCCCCAGCATTTT. Translating gives CASSSNGGGNQPQHF.

The genes are TRBV19 and TRBJ1-2, with TRBD1 matching 8 bases. With 5 bases clipped from V and 7 bases from J, the junction kept 3 bases outside the gene matches. This CDR3 is built from 12 residues. Germline loops: CDR1 LNHDA, CDR2 SQIVND (reference sequence). The CDR3 reads CASSQDRAGYTF. In DNA, the CDR3 is TGTGCCAGTAGTCAGGACAGGGCTGGCTACACCTTC.

The rearrangement joins TRBV5-1 to TRBJ2-7; tentative D call: TRBD1 (5 bases). This CDR3 has 13 residues. Germline values: CDR1 SGHRS, CDR2 YFSETQ. V dropped 4 bases and J dropped 5 bases, with 13 bases sitting between them. The CDR3 nucleotides are TGCGCCAGCAGCGCACAGGAAAGAGACGAGCAGTACTTC. This sequence encodes CASSAQERDEQYF.

This clone was recorded a few times. The rearrangement links TRBV10-3 to TRBJ1-6; 9 bases agree with TRBD1. There are 13 residues in the CDR3. CDR1 and CDR2 from the germline V gene are ENHRY and SYGVKD. The J segment lost 8 bases and the V segment lost 6 bases, leaving 2 bases of the junction unmatched. The CDR3 region is CAISDRGDSPLHF. The CDR3 nucleotides read TGTGCCATCAGCGACAGGGGGGATTCACCCCTCCACTTT.

This chain links TRBV27 with TRBJ1-2; 7 nucleotides align to TRBD1. This CDR3 comprises 13 residues. V gave up 3 bases and J gave up 6 bases; unmatched junction bases: 4. CDR1 is MNHEY, CDR2 SMNVEV, per germline (reference sequence). This CDR3 reads CASSFQGGDGYTF. CDR3 coding DNA: TGTGCCAGCAGTTTTCAGGGGGGAGATGGCTACACCTTC.

V gene TRBV19 combines with J gene TRBJ2-1; TRBD1 is a possible D gene (5 bases). V lost 5 bases to trimming and J lost 4 bases, with 12 bases between them. In germline, CDR1 is LNHDA, CDR2 SQIVND (reference sequence). The CDR3 loop spans 14 amino acids. The CDR3 sequence is CASSVQGGYNEQFF. CDR3 bases: TGTGCCAGTAGTGTCCAGGGCGGATACAATGAGCAGTTCTTC.

V and J are TRBV5-1 and TRBJ2-5, with 7 bases that match TRBD1. The germline gives CDR1 SGHRS, CDR2 YFSETQ. The junction had 13 bases not matched to a gene; V was cut back by 2 bases and J by 3 bases. CDR3 length: 17 amino acids. In DNA, the CDR3 is TGCGCCAGCAGCTTCGGTGAAAAGACAGGGCCTAAAGAGACCCAGTACTTC. Its protein product is CASSFGEKTGPKETQYF.

The chain combines TRBV7-3 with TRBJ2-2; tentative D call: TRBD1 (5 bases). The germline gives CDR1 SGHTA, CDR2 FQGTGA. Trimming shortened V by 9 bases and J by 0 bases, and 8 bases separated the two germline ends. The CDR3 has 13 amino acids. The DNA of the CDR3 is TGTGCCAGTCAGGGCCCGAACACCGGGGAGCTGTTTTTT. This translates into CASQGPNTGELFF.

This chain uses TRBV28 with TRBJ1-6; no reliable D call. V lost 4 bases and J lost 17, with 9 bases in between. Germline CDR1 is MDHEN and CDR2 is SYDVKM. The CDR3 length is 10 residues. For the CDR3, the DNA is TGTGCCAGCAGTTCGGCAGGTTTCCACTTT. Its translation: CASSSAGFHF. The full variable domain, in which reference TRBV28 and TRBJ1-6 provide the parts outside the CDR3, is DVKVTQSSRYLVKRTGEKVFLECVQDMDHENMFWYRQDPGLGLRLIYFSYDVKMKEKGDIPEGYSVSREKKERFSLILESASTNQTSMYLCASSSAGFHFGNGTRLTVT.

The chain combines TRBV4-2 with TRBJ1-4; 7 nucleotides agree with TRBD1. The V gene's germline CDR1 is LGHNA and CDR2 YNFKEQ. CDR3 length equals 13 residues. The trim removed 4 bases at V and 6 bases at J, leaving 2 bases unmatched. The CDR3 sequence: CASSPGTDEKLFF. The DNA for the CDR3 is TGTGCCAGCAGCCCCGGGACAGATGAAAAACTGTTTTTT.

On this clone: The junction and the germline gene differ at one end; a read error may be behind it. The V call is TRBV20-1, the J call TRBJ2-7; D unclear. CDR3 length equals 10 residues. Germline loops: CDR1 DFQATT, CDR2 SNEGSKA (reference sequence). Written as DNA, the CDR3 is TGCAGTGCCGCGTCTGCGGTGGTCCACTTC. It specifies CSAASAVVHF.

V is TRBV3-1 (or the pseudogene TRBV3-2) and J is TRBJ1-5, with 7 bases matching TRBD1. The V gene's germline CDR1 is LGHDT and CDR2 YNNKEL (reference sequence). V was pared by 4 bases and J by 0 bases, with 3 bases of the junction left unmatched. The CDR3 runs 15 residues. CDR3 nucleotide sequence: TGTGCCAGCAGCCCTGGACAGGCTAGCAATCAGCCCCAGCATTTT. The encoded protein is CASSPGQASNQPQHF.

The genes are TRBV12-5 and TRBJ2-1, with 8 bases aligning to TRBD1. The CDR3 loop spans 16 amino acids. Germline-derived CDR1 and CDR2 are LGHNT and FRNRAP. V trimming: 2 bases; J trimming: 0 bases; junction bases outside the gene matches: 3. In nucleotides, the CDR3 is TGTGCTAGTGGTTTGCAGGGACAGGCCTCCTACAATGAGCAGTTCTTC. It is translated as CASGLQGQASYNEQFF.

As DNA, the CDR3 is TGTGCCAGCAGACCCCCGGCAGGGGGTTTAACTGAAGCTTTCTTT. Translating it yields CASRPPAGGLTEAFF. The gene calls are TRBV5-4 and TRBJ1-1, with TRBD1 identical over 7 bases. V shed 5 bases and J 5 bases; nucleotides not matched to a gene: 12. From germline, CDR1 is SGHNT and CDR2 YYREEE (reference sequence). The CDR3 consists of 15 residues.

The chain recombines TRBV6-2 or TRBV6-3 with TRBJ2-7, with TRBD2 matching 7 bases. Germline CDR1 reads MNHEY; CDR2 reads SVGEGT. V shed 2 bases and J 0 bases; nucleotides not matched to a gene: 1. The CDR3 is 14 residues long. DNA of the CDR3: TGTGCCAGCAGTTACGAGCGGGGCTCCTACGAGCAGTACTTC. Translation: CASSYERGSYEQYF.

The chain is built from TRBV2 and TRBJ2-1, with 9 nucleotides matching TRBD2. Germline V lookup: CDR1 SNHLY, CDR2 FYNNEI. This CDR3 region has 15 residues. V was pared by 7 bases and J by 9 bases, with 13 bases of the junction left unmatched. CDR3 bases: TGTGCCAGCACGGGGAGAGGCGGGGGGGCCACTGAGCAGTTCTTC. Protein sequence: CASTGRGGGATEQFF.

The chain recombines TRBV28 with TRBJ2-7, with 7 bases matching TRBD2. Unmatched junction bases numbered 8, after V lost 3 bases and J lost 3 bases. There are 15 residues in the CDR3. The germline CDR1 and CDR2 sequences are MDHEN and SYDVKM. Here the CDR3 reads CASSLGSGVIYEQYV. The CDR3 DNA follows: TGTGCCAGCAGTTTGGGAAGCGGGGTAATCTACGAGCAGTACGTC.

The V call is TRBV7-9, the J call TRBJ1-3; D is unresolved. V was pared by 5 bases and J by 4 bases, with 15 bases between. The CDR3 sequence is 15 residues long. CDR1 and CDR2 from the germline V gene are SEHNR and FQNEAQ (reference sequence). The CDR3 DNA sequence: TGTGCCAGCAGCCGTCCCTCGGGAGCCGGAAACACCATATATTTT. This codes for CASSRPSGAGNTIYF.

This chain connects TRBV11-2 to TRBJ2-4; TRBD2 matches 7 bases. The CDR3 is 15 residues long. CDR1 and CDR2 from the germline V gene are SGHAT and FQNNGV. The J segment lost 3 bases and the V segment lost 1 base, leaving 3 bases of the junction unmatched. CDR3 in amino acids: CASSLAGGSKNIQYF. The CDR3 DNA is TGTGCCAGCAGCTTAGCAGGCGGGAGCAAAAACATTCAGTACTTC.